This T cell receptor beta chain was recorded in a study of blood T cell repertoires in COVID-19. Study at large: T cells, B-cell-depleted T cells, or PBMCs provided the cDNA or gDNA that served as material.

Produced via immunoSEQ multiplex PCR; TCRdb's table is partial and in-frame only. The data show under 200,000 clones, with 82% seen just once and 4% to 6.5% held by the top ten. Sequenced sample: PBMCs or T cells enriched from blood (not recorded which). This sequence originates from a woman in her sixties or seventies with acute COVID-19.

The CDR3 region has the DNA TGCGCCAGCAGCCGCCTTGGTAGTACAGATACGCAGTATTTT. Translation gives CASSRLGSTDTQYF. The V call is TRBV5-1, the J call TRBJ2-3; D not resolved. Germline-derived CDR1 and CDR2 are SGHRS and YFSETQ. The CDR3 length is 14 residues. Trimming removed 4 bases from V and 3 bases from J, with 12 bases in between.